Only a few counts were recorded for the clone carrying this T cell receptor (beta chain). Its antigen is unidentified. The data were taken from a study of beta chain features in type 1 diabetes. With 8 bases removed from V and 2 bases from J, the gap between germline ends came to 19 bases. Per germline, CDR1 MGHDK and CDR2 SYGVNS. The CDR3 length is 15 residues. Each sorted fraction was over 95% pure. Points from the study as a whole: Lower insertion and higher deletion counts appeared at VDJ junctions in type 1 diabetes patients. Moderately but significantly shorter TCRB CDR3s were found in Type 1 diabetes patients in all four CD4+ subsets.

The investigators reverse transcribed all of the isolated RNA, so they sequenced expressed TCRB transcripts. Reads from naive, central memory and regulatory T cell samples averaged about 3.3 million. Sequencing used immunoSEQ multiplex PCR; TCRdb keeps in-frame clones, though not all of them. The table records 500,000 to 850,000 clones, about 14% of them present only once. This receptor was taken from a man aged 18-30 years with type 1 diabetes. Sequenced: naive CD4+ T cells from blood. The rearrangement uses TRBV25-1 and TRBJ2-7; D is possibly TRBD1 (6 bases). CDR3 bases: TGTGCCAGCCAGGACAGTCAGTTATACACCTACGAGCAGTACTTC. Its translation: CASQDSQLYTYEQYF.